Listed here are 3 T cell receptor beta chains from one sample, sequenced in a study of regulatory T cells in long-lasting Graves disease. Specified time point: persistent/refractory GD, antithyroid drugs over 5 years with positive TRAb. Researchers made the TCR library from RNA that was extracted from PBMCs. In building TCR beta libraries, iRepertoire HTBI primers were used together with Arm-PCR of CDR3 regions. MiXCR, applied by TCRdb to the multiplex PCR reads, yields one record per CDR3 protein. The sample yields under 450,000 distinct CDR3 sequences, roughly 25% seen once. The source was peripheral blood mononuclear cells (PBMCs), collected when the disease was refractory, from a patient treated with antithyroid drugs. The receptors originated from a woman between 40 and 50 years old with Graves disease.

The sample holds many counts of this clonotype. The rearrangement links TRBV18 to TRBJ2-5; unclear D gene. Per the germline V gene, CDR1 is KGHSH and CDR2 is LQKENI. This CDR3 region has 12 residues. Trimming left V 5 bases short and J 5 bases short, with 9 bases between. CDR3 residues: CASSTPSETQYF. In nucleotides, the CDR3 is TGTGCCAGCTCAACCCCTTCGGAGACCCAGTACTTC.

This clonotype showed up many times. The chain recombines TRBV12-3 or TRBV12-4 with TRBJ2-7, with 7 bases that match TRBD1. The V and J ends lost 6 bases and 9 bases, in that order; junction bases with no gene match: 11. CDR3 length equals 13 residues. The CDR3 nucleotides are TGTGCCAGCAGCCCCAACCCAGGGGACAGGCAGTACTTC. Translated: CASSPNPGDRQYF.

This clonotype was found a few times. This chain links TRBV5-1 with TRBJ2-7; weak D call: TRBD2 (5 bases). The CDR3 consists of 11 residues. Germline lookup yields CDR1 SGHRS and CDR2 YFSETQ. Between the trimmed V and J ends, which lost 6 bases and 6 bases, there was a span of 10 bases. The CDR3 DNA reads as TGCGCCAGCAAGGACTCGACCGAGCAGTACTTC. Encoded protein: CASKDSTEQYF.